Shown below are 11 T cell receptor beta chains from a single sample sequenced in a study of naive and memory T cell subsets. Four PCR rounds used nested alpha and beta constant region primers plus the SP2 primer. TCRdb used MiXCR to reprocess the UMI-ligation and nested PCR reads, holding one entry per CDR3 protein. The sample shows 37,000 or so distinct CDR3 sequences, roughly 9.6% of them seen only once. Treatment specified: skin biopsy from PPD injection site in Mantoux-positive individual. TCR cDNA received a 3' ligated oligonucleotide that carried a UMI. The sequenced sample was skin, obtained from a tuberculin skin test site. The receptors come from an adult in good health.

This clonotype was counted only a few times. This chain connects TRBV27 to TRBJ2-7; perhaps TRBD1 as D (5 bases). This CDR3 is 15 amino acids long. Per germline, CDR1 MNHEY and CDR2 SMNVEV (reference sequence). Trimming shortened V by 0 bases and J by 2 bases, and 11 bases separated the two germline ends. CDR3 sequence: CASSLSGRGPYEQYF. CDR3 sequence (DNA): TGTGCCAGCAGTTTATCGGGAAGGGGTCCCTACGAGCAGTACTTC.

The table lists this clonotype with many counts. This chain connects TRBV6-1 to TRBJ2-6; D might be TRBD2 (5 bases). Trimming removed 8 bases from V and 2 bases from J, with 10 bases in between. Germline V lookup: CDR1 MNHNS, CDR2 SASEGT. This CDR3 is built from 14 residues. CDR3 loop: CASLRDPGANVLTF. The DNA for the CDR3 is TGTGCCAGCCTCCGGGATCCTGGGGCCAACGTCCTGACTTTC.

By sample fraction, this clonotype is medium-sized. V usage is TRBV7-2 and J usage is TRBJ2-3; TRBD2 might be the D (7 bases). Trimming took 5 bases from V and 0 from J, leaving 9 bases between them. CDR1 and CDR2 from the germline V gene are SGHTA and FQGNSA. The CDR3 has 14 residues. CDR3 in amino acids: CASSRGASTDTQYF. For the CDR3, the DNA is TGTGCCAGCAGCCGGGGGGCTAGCACAGATACGCAGTATTTT.

This clonotype has at least ten counts. The rearrangement links TRBV7-8 to TRBJ2-7, with TRBD1 matching 7 bases. Germline values: CDR1 SGHVS, CDR2 FQNEAQ. CDR3 length: 14 amino acids. Germline trimming cut 4 bases from V and 3 bases from J; bases unmatched to any gene: 6. The DNA for the CDR3 is TGTGCCAGCAGCTCTAGGGGACAGCTCTACGAGCAGTACTTC. This gives the protein CASSSRGQLYEQYF.

This rearrangement joins TRBV3-1 to TRBJ1-6; TRBD1 is a possible D gene (6 bases). In germline, CDR1 is LGHDT, CDR2 YNNKEL (reference sequence). The CDR3 is 16 residues long. Trimming pared 2 bases from V and 7 bases from J, leaving 15 bases between. The CDR3 nucleotides are TGTGCCAGCAGCCAACTTGGTGGGGGCTCGAATTCACCCCTCCACTTT. It encodes CASSQLGGGSNSPLHF.

Ten or more counts support this clonotype. The CDR3 coding sequence is TGTGCCAGCAGCGCGTCGCCGGGACAGGGCAAGTACGAGCAGTACTTC. Translation: CASSASPGQGKYEQYF. V is TRBV5-6 and J is TRBJ2-7; TRBD1 matches at 9 bases. CDR1 SGHDT and CDR2 YYEEEE come from the germline V gene. V lost 4 bases and J lost 4; bases outside the gene matches: 12. The CDR3 consists of 16 residues.

This clonotype was recorded a few times. The chain is built from TRBV12-3 or TRBV12-4 and TRBJ1-2, with D maybe TRBD1 (5 bases). V was cut by 6 bases and J by 1 base, with 15 bases left in between. The CDR3 is 15 residues long. The CDR3 DNA is TGTGCCAGCAGGCCCCGGGACGGATATAACTATGGCTACACCTTC. Its protein product is CASRPRDGYNYGYTF.

This chain uses TRBV4-1 with TRBJ2-1; 7 nucleotides line up with TRBD1. V lost 4 bases to trimming and J lost 5 bases; unmatched junction nucleotides: 2. CDR3 length: 13 residues. Per germline, CDR1 MGHRA and CDR2 YSYEKL. The CDR3 is CASSRDRDNEQFF. CDR3 bases: TGCGCCAGCAGCCGGGACAGAGACAATGAGCAGTTCTTC.

This clonotype was recorded many times. The DNA for the CDR3 is TGTGCCAGCAGTTACCGCAGCAGGGGCCCTGCCGGGGAGCTGTTTTTT. Protein sequence: CASSYRSRGPAGELFF. The chain employs TRBV6-5 and TRBJ2-2; TRBD1 might be the D (6 bases). This CDR3 spans 16 amino acids. Germline CDR1 and CDR2: MNHEY and SVGAGI. Trimming removed 2 bases from V and 6 bases from J, with 16 bases in between.

This clonotype appeared many times. The genes are TRBV20-1 and TRBJ2-1; 12 bases agree with TRBD2. V shed 5 bases, J shed 2 bases, and the junction held 4 bases outside the gene matches. Germline assignment: CDR1 DFQATT and CDR2 SNEGSKA (reference sequence). CDR3 length: 15 residues. The CDR3 DNA reads TGCAGTGCTTTGACTAGCGGGAGACCCTACAATGAGCAGTTCTTC. It encodes CSALTSGRPYNEQFF.

This clonotype was observed a handful of times. The rearrangement uses TRBV11-3 and TRBJ1-1; unclear D gene. This CDR3 has 13 amino acids. V was shortened by 3 bases and J by 7 bases, with 12 bases between the two germline ends. Germline CDR1 reads SGHNT; CDR2 reads YENEEA. CDR3 protein: CASSLNLGLEAFF. The CDR3 bases are TGTGCCAGCAGCTTGAACCTAGGGCTTGAAGCTTTCTTT.